This T cell receptor (beta chain) was sequenced for a study of blood T cell repertoires in COVID-19. V lost 1 base, J lost 3 bases, and 6 bases lay in between. There are 13 residues in the CDR3. Per the germline V gene, CDR1 is SGHDT and CDR2 is YYEEEE. Method: immunoSEQ multiplex PCR; TCRdb's copy keeps in-frame clones and lacks some. The data hold 150,000 to 200,000 clones, with roughly 77% observed a single time. V usage is TRBV5-6 and J usage is TRBJ2-3; D is unclear. This receptor was taken from a middle-aged woman with COVID-19, enrolled during active disease. The sequenced sample was peripheral blood. CDR3 amino acids: CASSLLVTDTQYF. The CDR3 DNA reads as TGTGCCAGCAGCTTGTTAGTTACAGATACGCAGTATTTT.